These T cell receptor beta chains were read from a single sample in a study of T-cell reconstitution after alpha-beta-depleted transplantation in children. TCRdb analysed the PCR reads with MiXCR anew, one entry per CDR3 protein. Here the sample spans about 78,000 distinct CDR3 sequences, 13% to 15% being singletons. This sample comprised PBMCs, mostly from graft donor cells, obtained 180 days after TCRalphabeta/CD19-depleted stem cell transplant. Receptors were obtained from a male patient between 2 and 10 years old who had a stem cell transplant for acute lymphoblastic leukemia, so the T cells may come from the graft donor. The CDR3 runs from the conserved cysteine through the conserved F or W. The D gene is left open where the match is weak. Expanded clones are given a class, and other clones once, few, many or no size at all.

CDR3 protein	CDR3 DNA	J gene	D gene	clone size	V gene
CASSVYWVQGPGELFF	TGTGCCAGCAGCGTATATTGGGTGCAGGGACCCGGGGAGCTGTTTTTT	TRBJ2-2	-	-	TRBV9
CSVDLSMNTEAFF	TGCAGCGTTGACCTATCTATGAACACTGAAGCTTTCTTT	TRBJ1-1	-	-	TRBV29-1
CASSLAGLAGAETQYF	TGTGCCAGCAGCTTAGCGGGATTAGCGGGGGCGGAGACCCAGTACTTC	TRBJ2-5	TRBD2	few	TRBV7-6
CASSSWASNTEAFF	TGTGCCAGCAGCTCCTGGGCCTCAAACACTGAAGCTTTCTTT	TRBJ1-1	-	few	TRBV7-8
CASSSNRGTGELFF	TGTGCCAGCAGCTCCAACAGGGGTACCGGGGAGCTGTTTTTT	TRBJ2-2	TRBD1	few	TRBV7-9
CASSQGGSGRSNTQYF	TGTGCCAGCAGCCAAGGAGGAAGCGGGAGGTCAAATACGCAGTATTTT	TRBJ2-3	TRBD2	once	TRBV4-2
CSASGRGEETQYF	TGCAGTGCTAGCGGGAGAGGGGAGGAGACCCAGTACTTC	TRBJ2-5	-	few	TRBV20-1
CASSLSGGGGPYNEQFF	TGTGCCAGCAGTTTGAGTGGGGGCGGCGGGCCTTACAATGAGCAGTTCTTC	TRBJ2-1	-	-	TRBV12-3/TRBV12-4
CASSFTGSLAKNIQYF	TGTGCCAGCAGCTTCACAGGGAGTCTAGCCAAAAACATTCAGTACTTC	TRBJ2-4	-	few	TRBV7-2
CASSAGTEAFF	TGTGCCAGCAGCGCGGGCACTGAAGCTTTCTTT	TRBJ1-1	-	-	TRBV2
CASSSPGAGNTEAFF	TGTGCCAGCAGTTCCCCCGGGGCCGGGAACACTGAAGCTTTCTTT	TRBJ1-1	-	-	TRBV28
CSAIVDPRGTEAFF	TGCAGTGCTATAGTGGACCCTCGGGGCACTGAAGCTTTCTTT	TRBJ1-1	-	many	TRBV20-1
CASSFSTGDEKLFF	TGTGCCAGCAGCTTCTCGACAGGGGATGAAAAACTGTTTTTT	TRBJ1-4	TRBD1	few	TRBV11-2
CASSAQGNTEAFF	TGTGCCAGCAGCGCACAGGGGAACACTGAAGCTTTCTTT	TRBJ1-1	-	few	TRBV11-2
CAAQLTGEDNEQFF	TGTGCCGCCCAGCTGACAGGGGAAGACAATGAGCAGTTCTTC	TRBJ2-1	TRBD1	many	TRBV10-3
CASSLGGLDRNTQYF	TGTGCCAGCAGCTTAGGTGGGCTAGACCGGAATACGCAGTATTTT	TRBJ2-3	-	-	TRBV7-6
CASSSYPTEEYEKLFF	TGTGCCAGCAGTTCATACCCCACAGAGGAATACGAAAAACTGTTTTTT	TRBJ1-4	-	few	TRBV28
CASSYSRSKNTQYF	TGTGCCAGCAGTTACTCTAGAAGTAAAAATACGCAGTATTTT	TRBJ2-3	-	-	TRBV6-2/TRBV6-3
CASSLGIGPYGYTF	TGTGCCAGCAGTTTAGGGATAGGGCCCTATGGCTACACCTTC	TRBJ1-2	-	few	TRBV27
CASSLTGHVLGTQYF	TGTGCCAGCAGCTTGACCGGACATGTGTTGGGGACCCAGTACTTC	TRBJ2-5	-	few	TRBV7-2
CATSLGGTQYF	TGTGCCACCAGTCTGGGGGGTACGCAGTATTTT	TRBJ2-3	-	-	TRBV24-1
CASSLRQEQYF	TGTGCCAGCAGCTTACGACAAGAGCAGTACTTC	TRBJ2-7	-	few	TRBV7-9
CSARERGEGYEQYF	TGCAGTGCTAGAGAAAGAGGGGAAGGCTACGAGCAGTACTTC	TRBJ2-7	-	medium-sized	TRBV20-1
CASSPIPGGTSYEQYF	TGTGCCAGCAGCCCTATTCCGGGGGGGACTTCCTACGAGCAGTACTTC	TRBJ2-7	TRBD2	-	TRBV28
CASSTGVDYGYTF	TGTGCCAGCAGCACCGGGGTCGACTATGGCTACACCTTC	TRBJ1-2	-	once	TRBV5-6
CASSQTSATGELFF	TGCGCCAGCAGTCAAACTAGCGCCACCGGGGAGCTGTTTTTT	TRBJ2-2	TRBD2	many	TRBV4-3
CSAKRHPGYEQYF	TGCAGTGCCAAAAGACACCCGGGATACGAGCAGTACTTC	TRBJ2-7	-	few	TRBV20-1
CASSLGGLAATDTQYF	TGCGCCAGCAGCTTGGGGGGACTAGCGGCCACAGATACGCAGTATTTT	TRBJ2-3	TRBD2	-	TRBV5-1
CASSLRTGNKQYF	TGTGCCAGCAGCCTTCGGACAGGGAATAAGCAGTACTTC	TRBJ2-7	TRBD1	-	TRBV12-3/TRBV12-4
CASSTIRRTEAFF	TGTGCCAGCAGCACTATAAGACGCACTGAAGCTTTCTTT	TRBJ1-1	-	-	TRBV7-2
CSARVSRGGTQYF	TGCAGTGCTAGAGTCAGCCGCGGGGGGACCCAGTACTTC	TRBJ2-5	TRBD2	few	TRBV20-1
CASSQGRTREQYF	TGCGCCAGCAGCCAAGGCAGGACACGCGAGCAGTACTTC	TRBJ2-7	-	many	TRBV4-3
CASSLLAEQFF	TGTGCCAGCAGCCTTCTAGCGGAGCAGTTCTTC	TRBJ2-1	-	few	TRBV12-3/TRBV12-4
CASSLTDTQYF	TGTGCCAGCAGTTTAACAGATACGCAGTATTTT	TRBJ2-3	-	many	TRBV5-1
CASSYFLPGQARSYEQYF	TGCGCCAGCAGCTATTTCCTCCCGGGACAGGCGCGCTCCTACGAGCAGTACTTC	TRBJ2-7	TRBD1	many	TRBV5-1
CASSSGQRFNSGANVLTF	TGTGCCAGCAGCTCGGGACAGAGGTTTAACTCTGGGGCCAACGTCCTGACTTTC	TRBJ2-6	TRBD1	few	TRBV11-1
CASSRLRSSTDTQYF	TGTGCCAGCAGCCGCCTTCGCTCTAGCACAGATACGCAGTATTTT	TRBJ2-3	-	-	TRBV28
CASSLQGAGGYTF	TGCGCCAGCAGCCTCCAGGGGGCAGGCGGCTACACCTTC	TRBJ1-2	TRBD1	many	TRBV5-1
CASSPPLDTQYF	TGTGCCAGCTCACCACCTTTAGATACGCAGTATTTT	TRBJ2-3	-	-	TRBV18
CSARVGLRAVAKNIQYF	TGCAGTGCTAGAGTGGGTTTGAGAGCGGTAGCCAAAAACATTCAGTACTTC	TRBJ2-4	-	few	TRBV20-1
CASSLVRMRDYEQYF	TGCGCCAGCAGCTTGGTGCGGATGCGGGACTACGAGCAGTACTTC	TRBJ2-7	-	-	TRBV5-1
CASSYGTLYEQYF	TGCGCCAGCAGCTATGGGACACTCTACGAGCAGTACTTC	TRBJ2-7	-	many	TRBV5-1